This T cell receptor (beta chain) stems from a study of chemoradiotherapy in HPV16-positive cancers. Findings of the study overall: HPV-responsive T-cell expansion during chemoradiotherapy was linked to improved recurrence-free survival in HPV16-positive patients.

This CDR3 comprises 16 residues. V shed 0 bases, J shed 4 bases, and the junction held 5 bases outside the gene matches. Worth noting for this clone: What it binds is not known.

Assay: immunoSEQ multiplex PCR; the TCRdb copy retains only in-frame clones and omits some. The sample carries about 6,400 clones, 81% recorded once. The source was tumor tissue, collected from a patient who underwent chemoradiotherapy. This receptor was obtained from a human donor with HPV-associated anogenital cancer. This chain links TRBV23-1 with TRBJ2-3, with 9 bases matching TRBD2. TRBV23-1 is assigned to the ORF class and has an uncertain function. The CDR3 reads CASSQSASGKADTQYF. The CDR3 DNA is TGCGCCAGCAGTCAATCGGCTAGCGGGAAGGCAGATACGCAGTATTTT.